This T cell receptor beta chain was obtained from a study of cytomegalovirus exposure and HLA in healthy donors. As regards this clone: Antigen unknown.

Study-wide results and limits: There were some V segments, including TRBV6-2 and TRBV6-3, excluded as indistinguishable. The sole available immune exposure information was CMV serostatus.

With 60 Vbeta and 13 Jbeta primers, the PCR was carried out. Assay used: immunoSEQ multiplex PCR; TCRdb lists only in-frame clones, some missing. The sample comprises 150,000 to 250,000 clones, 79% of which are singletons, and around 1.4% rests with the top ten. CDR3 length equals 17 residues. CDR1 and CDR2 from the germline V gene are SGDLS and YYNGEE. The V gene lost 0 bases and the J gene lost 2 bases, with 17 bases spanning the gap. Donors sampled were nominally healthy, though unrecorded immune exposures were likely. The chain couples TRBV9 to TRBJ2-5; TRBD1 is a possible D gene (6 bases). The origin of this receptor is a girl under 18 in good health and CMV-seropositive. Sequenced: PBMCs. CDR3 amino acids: CASSVAGQGYFQETQYF. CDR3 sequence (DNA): TGTGCCAGCAGCGTAGCGGGCCAGGGGTACTTTCAAGAGACCCAGTACTTC. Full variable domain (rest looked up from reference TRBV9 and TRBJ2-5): DSGVTQTPKHLITATGQRVTLRCSPRSGDLSVYWYQQSLDQGLQFLIQYYNGEERAKGNILERFSAQQFPDLHSELNLSSLELGDSALYFCASSVAGQGYFQETQYFGPGTRLLVL.